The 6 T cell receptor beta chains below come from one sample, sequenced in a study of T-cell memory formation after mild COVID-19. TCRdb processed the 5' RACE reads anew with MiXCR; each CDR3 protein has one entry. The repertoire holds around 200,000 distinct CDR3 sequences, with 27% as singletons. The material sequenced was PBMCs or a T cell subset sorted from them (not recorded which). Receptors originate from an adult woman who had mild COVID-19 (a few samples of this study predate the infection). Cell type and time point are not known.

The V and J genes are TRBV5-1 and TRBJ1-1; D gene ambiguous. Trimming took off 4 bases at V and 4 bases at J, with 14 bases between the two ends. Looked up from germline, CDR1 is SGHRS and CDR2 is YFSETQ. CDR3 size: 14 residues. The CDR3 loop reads CASSPRRESTEAFF. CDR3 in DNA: TGCGCCAGCAGCCCTAGACGGGAAAGCACTGAAGCTTTCTTT.

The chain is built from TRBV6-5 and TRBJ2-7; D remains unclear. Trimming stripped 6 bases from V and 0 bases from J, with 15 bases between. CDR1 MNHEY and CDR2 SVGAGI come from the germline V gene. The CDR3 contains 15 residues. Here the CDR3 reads CASRPLGQSSYEQYF. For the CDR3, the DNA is TGTGCCAGCAGACCCCTGGGCCAGTCCTCCTACGAGCAGTACTTC.

CDR3 in DNA: TGTGCCACCAGTGATTTGTATCAGCAGTTCTTC. Its translation: CATSDLYQQFF. The chain recombines TRBV24-1 with TRBJ2-1; D remains ambiguous. Germline CDR1 is KGHDR and CDR2 is SFDVKD. V gave up 0 bases and J gave up 11 bases, with 4 bases separating them. The CDR3 loop spans 11 amino acids.

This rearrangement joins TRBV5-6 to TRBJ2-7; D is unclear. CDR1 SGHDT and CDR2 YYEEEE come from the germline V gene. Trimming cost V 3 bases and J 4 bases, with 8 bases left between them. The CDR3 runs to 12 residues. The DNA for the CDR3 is TGTGCCAGCAGCTCTTTCGTTTACGAGCAGTACTTC. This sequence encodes CASSSFVYEQYF. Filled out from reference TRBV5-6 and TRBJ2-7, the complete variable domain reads DAGVTQSPTHLIKTRGQQVTLRCSPKSGHDTVSWYQQALGQGPQFIFQYYEEEERQRGNFPDRFSGHQFPNYSSELNVNALLLGDSALYLCASSSFVYEQYFGPGTRLTVT.

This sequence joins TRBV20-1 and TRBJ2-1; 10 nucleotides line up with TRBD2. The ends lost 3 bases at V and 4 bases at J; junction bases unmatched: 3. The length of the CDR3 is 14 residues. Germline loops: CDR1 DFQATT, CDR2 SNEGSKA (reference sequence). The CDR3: CSASERGGYNEQFF. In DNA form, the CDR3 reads TGCAGTGCTAGTGAGCGGGGGGGTTACAATGAGCAGTTCTTC.

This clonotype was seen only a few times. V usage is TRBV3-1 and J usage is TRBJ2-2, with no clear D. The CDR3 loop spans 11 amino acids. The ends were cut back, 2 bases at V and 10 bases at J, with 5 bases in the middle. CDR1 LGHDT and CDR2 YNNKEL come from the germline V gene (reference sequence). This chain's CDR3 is CASSQLMELFF. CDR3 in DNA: TGTGCCAGCAGCCAACTGATGGAGCTGTTTTTT.